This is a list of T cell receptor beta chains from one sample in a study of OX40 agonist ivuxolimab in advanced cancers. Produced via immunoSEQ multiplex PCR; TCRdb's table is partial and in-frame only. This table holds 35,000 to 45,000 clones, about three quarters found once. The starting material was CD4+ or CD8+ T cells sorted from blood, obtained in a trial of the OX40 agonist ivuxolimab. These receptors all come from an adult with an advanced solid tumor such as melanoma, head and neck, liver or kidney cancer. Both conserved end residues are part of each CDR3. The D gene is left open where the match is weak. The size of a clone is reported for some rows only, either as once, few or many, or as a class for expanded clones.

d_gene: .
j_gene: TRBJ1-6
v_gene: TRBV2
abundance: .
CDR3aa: CASSENSPTYNSPLHF
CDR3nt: TGTGCCAGCAGTGAGAACAGCCCTACCTATAATTCACCCCTCCACTTT

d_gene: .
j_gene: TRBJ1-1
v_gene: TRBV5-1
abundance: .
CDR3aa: CASSPWGGTNTEAFF
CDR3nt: TGCGCCAGCAGCCCGTGGGGGGGAACGAACACTGAAGCTTTCTTT

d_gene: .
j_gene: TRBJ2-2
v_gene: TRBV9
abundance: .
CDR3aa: CASSALYTGELFF
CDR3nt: TGTGCCAGCAGCGCCTTGTACACCGGGGAGCTGTTTTTT

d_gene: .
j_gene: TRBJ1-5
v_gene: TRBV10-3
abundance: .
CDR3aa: CASSSVENQPQHF
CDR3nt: TGTGCCAGCAGCTCGGTGGAAAATCAGCCCCAGCATTTT

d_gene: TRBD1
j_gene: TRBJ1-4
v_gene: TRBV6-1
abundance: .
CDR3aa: CASTETGAREKLFF
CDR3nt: TGTGCCAGCACCGAAACAGGGGCGAGGGAAAAACTGTTTTTT

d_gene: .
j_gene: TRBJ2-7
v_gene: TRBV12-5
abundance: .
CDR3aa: CASGLVTRSYEQYF
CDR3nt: TGTGCTAGTGGTTTGGTTACCAGGAGCTACGAGCAGTACTTC

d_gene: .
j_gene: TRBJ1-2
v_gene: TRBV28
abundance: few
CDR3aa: CASRGALYDGYTF
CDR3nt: TGTGCCAGCAGAGGAGCCCTATACGATGGCTACACCTTC

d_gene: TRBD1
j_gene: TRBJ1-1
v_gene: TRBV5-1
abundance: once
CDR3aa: CASSFQGVGTEAFF
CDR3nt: TGCGCCAGCAGCTTTCAGGGGGTGGGCACTGAAGCTTTCTTT

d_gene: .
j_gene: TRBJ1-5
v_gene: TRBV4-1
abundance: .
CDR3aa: CASSQVGRRAEGNQPQHF
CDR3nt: TGCGCCAGCAGCCAAGTGGGACGGCGCGCGGAGGGCAATCAGCCCCAGCATTTT

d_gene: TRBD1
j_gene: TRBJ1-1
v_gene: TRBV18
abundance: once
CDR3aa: CASRRDSYTEAFF
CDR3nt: TGTGCCAGCCGGAGGGACAGTTACACTGAAGCTTTCTTT

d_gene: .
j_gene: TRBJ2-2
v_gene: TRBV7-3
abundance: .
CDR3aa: CASSPRGNTGELFF
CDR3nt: TGTGCCAGCAGCCCACGGGGAAACACCGGGGAGCTGTTTTTT

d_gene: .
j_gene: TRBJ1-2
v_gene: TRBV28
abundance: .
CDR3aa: CASRGQQARGVNYGYTF
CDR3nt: TGTGCCAGCAGAGGCCAACAGGCCCGGGGGGTTAACTATGGCTACACCTTC

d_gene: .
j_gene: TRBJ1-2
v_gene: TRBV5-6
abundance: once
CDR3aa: CASSSLLKVNYGYAF
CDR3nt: TGTGCCAGCAGCTCGCTATTGAAGGTCAACTATGGCTACGCCTTC

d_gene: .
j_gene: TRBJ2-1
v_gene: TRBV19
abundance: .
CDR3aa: CASSSDGDRGRFIQFF
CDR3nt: TGTGCCAGTAGTTCCGATGGGGACAGAGGGAGGTTTATCCAGTTCTTC

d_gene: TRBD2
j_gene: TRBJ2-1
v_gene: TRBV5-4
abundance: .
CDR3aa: CASSFGLAGAKTHEQFF
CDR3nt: TGTGCCAGCAGCTTCGGACTAGCGGGGGCAAAGACGCATGAGCAGTTCTTC

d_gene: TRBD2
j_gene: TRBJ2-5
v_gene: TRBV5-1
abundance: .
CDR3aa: CASSVVTGGETQYF
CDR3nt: TGCGCCAGCAGCGTGGTCACGGGGGGAGAGACCCAGTACTTC

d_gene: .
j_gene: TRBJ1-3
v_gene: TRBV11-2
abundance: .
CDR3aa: CASQPGTSGNTIYF
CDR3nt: TGTGCCAGCCAACCCGGGACCTCTGGAAACACCATATATTTT

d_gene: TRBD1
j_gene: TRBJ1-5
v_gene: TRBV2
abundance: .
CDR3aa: CASRVGTASNQPQHF
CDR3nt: TGTGCCAGCAGGGTTGGGACAGCTAGCAATCAGCCCCAGCATTTT

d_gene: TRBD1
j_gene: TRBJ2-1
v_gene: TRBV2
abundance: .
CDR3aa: CASKGQGNNEQFF
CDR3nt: TGTGCCAGCAAGGGACAGGGCAACAATGAGCAGTTCTTC

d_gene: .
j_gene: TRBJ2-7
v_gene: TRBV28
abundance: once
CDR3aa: CASSLKGPHEQYF
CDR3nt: TGTGCCAGCAGTTTAAAGGGGCCACACGAGCAGTACTTC

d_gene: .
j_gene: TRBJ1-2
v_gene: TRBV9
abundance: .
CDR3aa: CASSDPLGYTF
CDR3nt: TGTGCCAGCAGTGACCCCCTGGGGTACACCTTC

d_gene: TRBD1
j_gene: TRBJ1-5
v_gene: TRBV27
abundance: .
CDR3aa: CASSLKGQGSNQPQHF
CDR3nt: TGTGCCAGCAGTTTGAAGGGACAGGGAAGCAATCAGCCCCAGCATTTT

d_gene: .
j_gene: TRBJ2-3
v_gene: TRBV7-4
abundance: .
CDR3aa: CASSFHIDTQYF
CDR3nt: TGTGCCAGCAGCTTTCATATAGATACGCAGTATTTT

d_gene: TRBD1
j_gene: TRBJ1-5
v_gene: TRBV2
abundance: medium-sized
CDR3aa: CASSGTGNQPQHF
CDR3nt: TGTGCCAGCAGTGGGACAGGGAATCAGCCCCAGCATTTT

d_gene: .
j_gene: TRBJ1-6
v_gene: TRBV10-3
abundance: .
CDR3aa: CASSLGTADNSPLHF
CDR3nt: TGTGCCAGCAGTTTGGGGACTGCCGATAATTCACCCCTCCACTTT

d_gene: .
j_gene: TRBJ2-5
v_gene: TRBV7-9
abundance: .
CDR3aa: CASSLGSSSETQYF
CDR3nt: TGTGCCAGCAGCTTAGGGTCTAGTTCTGAGACCCAGTACTTC

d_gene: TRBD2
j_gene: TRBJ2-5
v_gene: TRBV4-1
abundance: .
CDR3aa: CASSQGSGRNQETQYF
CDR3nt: TGCGCCAGCAGCCAGGGTAGCGGGAGGAACCAAGAGACCCAGTACTTC

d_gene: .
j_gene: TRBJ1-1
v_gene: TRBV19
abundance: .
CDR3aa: CASSADRDTEAFF
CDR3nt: TGTGCCAGTAGTGCAGACAGAGACACTGAAGCTTTCTTT

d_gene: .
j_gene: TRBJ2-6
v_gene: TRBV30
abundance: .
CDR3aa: CAWSTGFAGANVLTF
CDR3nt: TGTGCCTGGAGTACTGGGTTTGCTGGGGCCAACGTCCTGACTTTC

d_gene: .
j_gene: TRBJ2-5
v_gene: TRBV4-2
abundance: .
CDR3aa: CASSQGAGPRGETQYF
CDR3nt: TGTGCCAGCAGCCAAGGGGCAGGGCCAAGAGGGGAGACCCAGTACTTC

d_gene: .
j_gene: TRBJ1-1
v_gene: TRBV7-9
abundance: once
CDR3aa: CASSHLGGWGAPEAFF
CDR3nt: TGTGCCAGCAGCCACCTGGGAGGATGGGGGGCCCCTGAAGCTTTCTTT

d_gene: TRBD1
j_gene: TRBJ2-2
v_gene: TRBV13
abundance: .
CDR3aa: CASSPGQGEVTGELFF
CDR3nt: TGTGCCAGCAGCCCGGGACAGGGGGAAGTGACCGGGGAGCTGTTTTTT

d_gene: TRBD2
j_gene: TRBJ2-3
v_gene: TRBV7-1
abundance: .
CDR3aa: CASSLEPGLAGGGRGQYF
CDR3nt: TGTGCCAGCAGCTTAGAACCGGGACTAGCGGGAGGGGGTCGGGGGCAGTATTTT

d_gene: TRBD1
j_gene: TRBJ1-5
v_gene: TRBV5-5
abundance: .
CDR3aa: CASSEGRGRWEPQHF
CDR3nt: TGTGCCAGCAGCGAAGGGAGGGGGCGGTGGGAGCCCCAGCATTTT

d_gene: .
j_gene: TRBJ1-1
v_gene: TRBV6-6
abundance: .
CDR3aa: CASWRGGEAFF
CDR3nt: TGTGCCAGCTGGCGAGGGGGTGAAGCTTTCTTT

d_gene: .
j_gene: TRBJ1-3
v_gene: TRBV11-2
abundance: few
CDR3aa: CASSPYTGTVGNTIYF
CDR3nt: TGTGCCAGCAGCCCATACACCGGGACGGTTGGAAACACCATATATTTT

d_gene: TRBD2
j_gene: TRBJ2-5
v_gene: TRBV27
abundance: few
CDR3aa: CASSLSPAGRETQYF
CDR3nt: TGTGCCAGCAGTTTATCCCCAGCGGGGCGAGAGACCCAGTACTTC

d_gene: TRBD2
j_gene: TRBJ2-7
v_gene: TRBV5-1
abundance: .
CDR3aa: CASSLYKREGDEQYF
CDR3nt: TGCGCCAGCAGCTTGTATAAGCGGGAGGGGGACGAGCAGTACTTC

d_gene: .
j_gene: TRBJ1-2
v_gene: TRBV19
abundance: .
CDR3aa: CASARLQYYGYTF
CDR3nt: TGTGCCAGTGCCCGATTGCAGTACTATGGCTACACCTTC

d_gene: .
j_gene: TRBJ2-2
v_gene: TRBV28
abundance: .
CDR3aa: CASSLGLAYTGELFF
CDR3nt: TGTGCCAGCAGTTTGGGGCTAGCTTACACCGGGGAGCTGTTTTTT

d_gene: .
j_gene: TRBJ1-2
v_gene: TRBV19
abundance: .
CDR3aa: CAIGGGKGYTF
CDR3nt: TGTGCCATAGGTGGCGGGAAAGGCTACACCTTC

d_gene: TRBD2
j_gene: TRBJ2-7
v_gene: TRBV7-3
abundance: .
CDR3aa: CASSPQWTRVNYEQYF
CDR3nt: TGTGCCAGCAGCCCCCAATGGACTAGAGTTAACTACGAGCAGTACTTC

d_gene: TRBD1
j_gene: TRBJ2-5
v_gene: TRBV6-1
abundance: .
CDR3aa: CASSGQGPGETQYF
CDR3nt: TGTGCCAGCAGTGGACAGGGACCAGGAGAGACCCAGTACTTC

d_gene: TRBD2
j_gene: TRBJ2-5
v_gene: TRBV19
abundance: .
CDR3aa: CASKRGGYLLCQETQYF
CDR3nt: TGTGCCAGTAAACGGGGGGGGTACTTACTATGTCAAGAGACCCAGTACTTC

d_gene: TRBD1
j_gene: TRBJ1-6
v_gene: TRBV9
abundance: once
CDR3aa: CASSAGKTGGLGSPLHF
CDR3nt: TGTGCCAGCAGCGCCGGAAAGACAGGGGGGTTGGGATCACCCCTCCACTTT

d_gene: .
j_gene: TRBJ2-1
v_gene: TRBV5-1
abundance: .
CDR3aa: CASSGDIGVEQFF
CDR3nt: TGCGCCAGCAGCGGGGACATAGGGGTTGAGCAGTTCTTC

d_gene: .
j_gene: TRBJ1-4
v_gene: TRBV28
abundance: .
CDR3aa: CASRPQGGEKLFF
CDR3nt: TGTGCCAGCCGACCACAGGGTGGTGAAAAACTGTTTTTT

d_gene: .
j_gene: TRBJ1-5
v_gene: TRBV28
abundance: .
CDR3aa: CASSLIRVINSNQPQHF
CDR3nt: TGTGCCAGCAGTTTAATACGGGTAATTAATAGCAATCAGCCCCAGCATTTT

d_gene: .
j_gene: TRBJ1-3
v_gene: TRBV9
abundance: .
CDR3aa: CASSVDRTADSGNTIYF
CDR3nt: TGTGCCAGCAGCGTAGATCGGACAGCCGACTCTGGAAACACCATATATTTT

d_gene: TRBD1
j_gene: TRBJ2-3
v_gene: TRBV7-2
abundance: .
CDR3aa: CASTRGGSVADTQYF
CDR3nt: TGTGCCAGCACTCGAGGGGGCTCCGTAGCAGATACGCAGTATTTT

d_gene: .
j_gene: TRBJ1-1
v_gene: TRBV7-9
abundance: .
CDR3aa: CASSLGWGRANTEAFF
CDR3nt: TGTGCCAGCAGCTTAGGTTGGGGGAGGGCGAACACTGAAGCTTTCTTT

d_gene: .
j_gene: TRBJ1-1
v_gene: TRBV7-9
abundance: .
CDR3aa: CASSRGHRSVNTEAFF
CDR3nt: TGTGCCAGCAGCCGCGGGCACAGGTCGGTGAACACTGAAGCTTTCTTT

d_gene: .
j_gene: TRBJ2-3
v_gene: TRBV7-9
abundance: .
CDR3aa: CASSLISDTQYF
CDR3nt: TGTGCCAGCAGCTTAATAAGCGATACGCAGTATTTT

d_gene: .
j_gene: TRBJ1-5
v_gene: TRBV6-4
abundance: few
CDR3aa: CANPGFEGNQPQHF
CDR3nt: TGTGCCAACCCAGGGTTTGAGGGGAATCAGCCCCAGCATTTT

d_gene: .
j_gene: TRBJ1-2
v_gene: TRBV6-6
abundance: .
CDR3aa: CASSPRGGGYTF
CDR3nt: TGTGCCAGCAGCCCTAGGGGGGGCGGCTACACCTTC

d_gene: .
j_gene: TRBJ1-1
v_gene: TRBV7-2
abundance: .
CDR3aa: CASSLQSANTEAFF
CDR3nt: TGTGCCAGCAGCTTACAGTCCGCGAACACTGAAGCTTTCTTT

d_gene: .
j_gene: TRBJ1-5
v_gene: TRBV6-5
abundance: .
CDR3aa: CASSYSGPANQPQHF
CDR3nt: TGTGCCAGCAGTTACTCCGGACCAGCCAATCAGCCCCAGCATTTT

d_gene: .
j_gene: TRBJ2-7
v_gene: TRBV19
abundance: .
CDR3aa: CASSIDRQAVYEQYF
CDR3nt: TGTGCCAGTAGTATAGATAGACAGGCGGTTTACGAGCAGTACTTC

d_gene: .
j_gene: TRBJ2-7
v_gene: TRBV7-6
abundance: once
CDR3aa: CASSPLGGSYEQYF
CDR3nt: TGTGCCAGCAGCCCCCTGGGAGGCTCCTACGAGCAGTACTTC